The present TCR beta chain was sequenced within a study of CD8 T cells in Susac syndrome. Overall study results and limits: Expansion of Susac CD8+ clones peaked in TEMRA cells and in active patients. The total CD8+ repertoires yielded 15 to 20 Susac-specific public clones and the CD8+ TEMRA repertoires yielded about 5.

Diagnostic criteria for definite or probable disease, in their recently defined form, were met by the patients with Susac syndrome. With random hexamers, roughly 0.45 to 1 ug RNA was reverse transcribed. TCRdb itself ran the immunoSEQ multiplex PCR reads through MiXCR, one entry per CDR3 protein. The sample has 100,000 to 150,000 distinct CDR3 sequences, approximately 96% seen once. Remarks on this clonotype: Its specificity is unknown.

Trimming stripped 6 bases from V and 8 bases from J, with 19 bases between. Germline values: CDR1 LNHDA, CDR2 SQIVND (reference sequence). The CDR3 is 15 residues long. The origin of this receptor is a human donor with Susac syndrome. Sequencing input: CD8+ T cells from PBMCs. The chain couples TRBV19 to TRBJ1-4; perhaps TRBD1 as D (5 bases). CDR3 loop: CASRETGTAYEKLFF. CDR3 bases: TGTGCCAGTAGAGAAACCGGGACGGCTTACGAAAAACTGTTTTTT.